This T cell receptor beta chain was captured in a study of cytomegalovirus exposure and HLA in healthy donors (TCRdb year 2017). A note on the overall study: An earlier analysis of more than 550 of the donors reported 276 Gb of sequence data and 95 million to 130 million unique TCR beta sequences obtained from around 180 million T cells. An early release that covered 640 HLA-typed donors contained approximately 300 gigabases of sequencing data and approximately 85 million unique TCR sequences. Of the approximately 370 genotyped donors, 80% to 90% were placed in the genetic ancestry cluster associated with self-reported Caucasian donors. The study was designed to test whether signatures of past pathogen exposure could be identified by cataloging public T cell receptors. Using immunosequencing, the study profiled T cell repertoires from about 650 subjects and related those repertoires to cytomegalovirus serostatus. Along with the roughly 610-subject first cohort, a separate validation cohort of some 130 different subjects was used. To predict cytomegalovirus infection status, the study brought together high-throughput TCR immunosequencing, statistical association of individual TCRs with disease status, and machine learning. A later analysis re-analyzed previously published TCR beta repertoires from roughly 600 donors and added high-resolution HLA genotyping to study TCR occurrence patterns. Rather than using new phenotypic data, the later analysis identified candidate immune exposures from TCR beta sequences and from how often those sequences occurred across donors. In an earlier analysis of over 550 of the donors, high-throughput TCR beta sequencing was used to judge whether each TCR beta V gene segment behaved as functional or pseudogenic. Alongside the repertoire data, information on donor age, sex, ethnicity and CMV serostatus was compiled. In a later genetic analysis, genome-wide SNP genotypes for about three fifths of the roughly 670 donors were used, and that subset was treated as a discovery cohort. All discovery cohort repertoires had been generated on a single sequencing platform. Class I and class II HLA loci were covered by the typing at four-digit resolution. Typing coverage varied by locus: roughly 620-640 donors for A, B, C, DRB1 and DQB1; more than 500 for DQA1; over 600 for DPA1; approximately 450 for DPB1. Because of strong linkage in the cohort, four or five DR-DQ haplotypes were treated as single units for association and clustering. Among about 370 genotyped donors of the cohort, an average of roughly 230,000 unique TCR beta nucleotide sequences was sequenced per donor, of which about 18% were non-productive. Study-wide conclusions, independent of this receptor: A few of the identified cytomegalovirus-associated TCR beta chains were confirmed in vitro to be specific for cytomegalovirus antigens. A cluster of highly shared sequence variants was judged likely to represent a technical artifact of the sequencing pipeline. The authors suggested that the approach could potentially be extended to other disease states and immunological phenotypes. Because the 87-base-pair reads could not distinguish some IMGT-functional V segments, including TRBV6-2 and TRBV6-3, those segments were excluded. Only TCR beta chains were sequenced in this cohort, and the absence of alpha or paired-chain data limited detectable features. When HLA alleles, especially DR and DQ, strongly co-occurred, TCR associations were difficult to assign to individual alleles. The only immune exposure information available for the cohort was CMV serostatus. In a later analysis, the rate of TCR association differed among HLA loci, with DRB1 alleles having the most associated TCRs and HLA-C alleles having the fewest. A later genetic analysis reported fewer N-insertions in productive TCRs among donors in an Asian-associated ancestry cluster than the approximately 700-donor mean. According to a later analysis, parvovirus B19, influenza, CMV and Epstein-Barr virus appeared linked to several top co-occurrence clusters. A later genetic analysis associated a missense DCLRE1C variant with V-gene and J-gene trimming of TCR beta chains, and an independent cohort replicated the association. Correlated functional status among segregating V segments might be attributable to linkage disequilibrium, but an unknown experimental factor could not be ruled out. The study listed approximately 150 TCR beta chains as associated with cytomegalovirus. Most TCR sequences were observed very rarely across donors, whereas some public TCRs were present in many individuals. A later analysis found that HLA-associated TCR beta chains were more clonally expanded and had lower generation probabilities than equally common non-associated chains. According to a later analysis, most CMV-associated TCR beta chains appeared to be HLA-restricted, and the HLA associations seemed to be driven largely by CMV exposure. Broadly in line with IMGT annotations, most TCR beta V segments showed up in productive rearrangements about 90% or about 30% of the time in an earlier analysis of 450 to 750 of the donors. Because counts were too low, seventeen rarely observed V segments, including chromosome 9 orphons, were left out of the earlier analysis of several hundred of the donors. In both the original and validation cohorts, the classifier was reported to diagnose cytomegalovirus status with high specificity and sensitivity. Because HLA typing was missing for some donors at each locus, association tests included only the typed subset. The presence/absence analyses assumed that sequencing depth was roughly uniform across donors, and that assumption may not be true. A further reported finding was that TCR beta sequences accurately predicted the HLA-A and HLA-B alleles for most subjects in the first cohort. At a false discovery rate of 0.05, a later analysis linked under 20,000 TCR beta sequences to specific HLA alleles.

For this clone: The target of this receptor is not known. No base-level quality is on record; no much larger clone is a single base apart.

In total, more than 500 healthy bone marrow donors made up the cohort. At the time of sampling, every cohort member was nominally healthy, though immune exposures that went unrecorded were likely present. The donor was CMV seronegative and belonged to the group of 320 or so seronegative cohort members. A peripheral blood sample was collected from each donor, and TCR beta sequencing was performed on peripheral blood mononuclear cells. Genomic DNA was extracted from the blood cell samples with the Qiagen DNeasy Blood Extraction Kit. From V the trimming removes 1 base and from J it removes 0 bases, while the gene matches leave 9 bases of the junction unaccounted for. For CDR1 and CDR2, the germline V gene lists LGHNA and YNFKEQ. The CDR3, cysteine through phenylalanine, is 18 amino acids long. Only the CDR3 portion is preserved as DNA: 54 bases, with reading frame beginning at the first base. Libraries came from the immunoSEQ multiplex PCR assay. For the multiplex PCR, a mixture combining 60 forward primers for TCR Vbeta segments and 13 reverse primers for TCR Jbeta segments was used. The CDR3 region of rearranged TCR beta genes was amplified from genomic DNA with a multiplex PCR assay. Amplified TCR beta libraries were sequenced as 87-base-pair reads on the Illumina HiSeq System. Per the original workflow: Across the 700 or so repertoires, a later analysis counted 78 million or so unique TCR beta chains, roughly 11 million of which were shared by at least two donors. To remove PCR and sequencing errors, raw reads were error-corrected and collapsed into unique sequences using a nearest-neighbor algorithm that merged closely related sequences. V, D and J gene segments were assigned by aligning CDR3 sequences to IMGT reference sequences. For a sequence to be retained, a match of at least six nucleotides to both a V gene segment and a J gene segment was required. A rearrangement was called productive if the CDR3 had no stop codons and remained in frame with V and J, and every other rearrangement was called non-productive. CDR3 was defined according to IMGT convention as the region running from the second conserved V-encoded cysteine to the conserved J-encoded phenylalanine. In an earlier analysis of roughly 580 of the donors, sequences lacking an unambiguous match to a single V gene segment were excluded. In an earlier analysis of 587 of the donors, a V segment was called functional when productive rearrangements were above 56.7%, and segregating when the standard deviation between donors exceeded 5%. To diagnose cytomegalovirus status from the catalog of TCR beta chain sequences, a statistical classification framework was built. In a later analysis, TCR nucleotide sequences were compared against IMGT/GENE-DB human TR gene sequences so that V and J genes could be assigned. Using the TCRdist pipeline, a later analysis assigned CDR3 sequences along with most-parsimonious VDJ recombination scenarios. In a later analysis, every TCR beta chain was defined by the combination of its CDR3 amino acid sequence and its V-gene family, and reads without a unique V-gene family were dropped. As a way to deal with suspected cross-contamination and a sequencing artifact, a later analysis dropped approximately 590 nucleotide sequences that were highly shared and had low generation probability. In a later analysis, a clonal expansion index was calculated for each public chain from normalized within-repertoire ranks of inferred template counts. In a later analysis, generation probabilities were computed using a VDJ recombination model fitted to out-of-frame rearrangements, and the results were checked against IGoR. In a later analysis, hypergeometric tests were used to score TCR-TCR, TCR-HLA and TCR-CMV co-occurrence, with a repertoire-size bias correction applied to TCR pairs. To estimate false discovery rates, a later analysis permuted the HLA or CMV assignments 20 times. A later analysis grouped co-occurring TCRs with DBSCAN, adding TCRdist sequence similarity when clustering within HLA-allele-positive subsets. Repertoires with fewer than 30,000 or more than 120,000 public chains were left out of co-occurrence clustering, as were four to six repertoires with anomalous nucleotide sharing. TCRdb took this table from immuneACCESS and kept in-frame rearrangements with V and J called. Such tables lack part of the clones; where checked against another copy, unresolved V genes explain under half of the gap, and the rest is unexplained. Clonal size and the V and J genes are those of that table, whereas D and trimming came from the DNA. This sample is represented by 90,000 or so clones; about 80% of them were singletons. The top ten clonotypes cover roughly 6% of the sample.

Specimen: PBMCs. This chain is built from TRBV4-2 and TRBJ2-7; TRBD2 aligns with 10 central bases. The clonotype was recovered from a female donor in good health and CMV-seronegative. The CDR3 reads as follows: CASSQGARTSGSSYEQYF. The DNA sequence is TGTGCCAGCAGCCAAGGGGCTCGGACTAGCGGAAGCTCCTACGAGCAGTACTTC.